This TCR beta chain was sequenced for a study of T cell responses to AZD1222 COVID-19 vaccine (dated by TCRdb to 2020 to 2022). For the study in its entirety: A total of around 240 trial participants underwent TCR sequencing, of whom 207 received two doses of AZD1222 and approximately 25 received two doses of the MenACWY control vaccine. Enrollment into the trials was organized by age into subgroups of 18-55, 56-69 and 70-plus years, and those subgroups contained roughly 150, 30 and 60 TCR-sequenced participants, respectively.

On this clone: It lacks a known antigen. No base-level quality is on record; no much larger clone is a single base apart.

The time point label of this sample denotes: baseline before first vaccination. The sample's treatment or condition, from its label and the paper: meningococcal conjugate vaccine given as trial control. Samples from vaccinated people were obtained from the UK trials COV001 and COV002, which included a single-blind randomized controlled phase 2/3 trial of AZD1222 (ChAdOx1 nCoV-19) in healthy adults. For TCRbeta chain sequencing, PBMC samples from trial participants were taken at day 0 and at day 28 after the second dose. Overall study results and their limits: The 56-69-year group was small, and its depth increase did not reach significance, likely because of low power. The vaccine-associated CD4 TCRs covered the entire spike protein, and the dominant responses fell in regions 160-218 and 743-854. Reportedly, almost half of the unique spike-specific TCRs recognized epitopes lying outside the regions that are mutated in the B.1.351 and B.1.1.7 variants. Because no samples from the day 14 peak response were available, repertoires could be characterized only after the peak T cell response. Participants were mostly white British and included more females than males, and it was suggested by the authors that clonal diversity may have been underestimated. Conclusions about previously exposed vaccinees were limited because only six or seven AZD1222 recipients were SARS-CoV-2 seropositive at baseline. Spike-specific TCR breadth and depth rose significantly after two AZD1222 doses compared with day 0 and with MenACWY recipients.

The CDR3 regions of human TCRbeta chains were analyzed by immunosequencing. On the authors' methods: TCRs in the repertoires were matched against a reference library of SARS-CoV-2-specific TCRs that had been generated with the MIRA antigen-specificity platform. Breadth meant the fraction of unique TCRs that were SARS-CoV-2-associated, whereas depth meant the fraction of total T cells that were SARS-CoV-2-associated. Using the MIRA data, every spike-specific TCR was mapped to the spike region that the TCR reacted to and assigned to either a CD4 or a CD8 class. Log10-transformed breadth and depth values were compared by one-way ANOVA with Sidak's multiple comparisons tests. The immuneACCESS repertoire file appears here via TCRdb, limited to in-frame rearrangements. These files lack a portion of the clones; in checked studies, under half of the deficit traces to unresolved V genes, and the cause of the others is not known. V, J and clone size are those of that table, while D and trimming were read from the DNA. For this sample there are tens of thousands of clones; roughly 89% appear just once. Clones ranked in the top ten supply 5.2% of the sample.

CDR1 is given as MNHEY and CDR2 as SVGAGI, both from the germline V gene. Here V drops 2 bases and J drops 3 bases, and the junction holds 3 bases not matched to any gene. The CDR3 contains 14 residues, cysteine and phenylalanine counted. Only the CDR3 part of the read is kept: 42 bases, read in frame from the first base. This TCR derives from an adult in good health. The source material was peripheral blood, sampled on day 0 of MenACWY control vaccination. The rearranged chain carries TRBV6-5 and TRBJ1-2; the central 7 bases match TRBD1. The encoded CDR3 is CASSYRGRDYGYTF. Here is the DNA: TGTGCCAGCAGTTACAGGGGGCGCGACTATGGCTACACCTTC.